The clone carrying this TCR beta chain was picked up many times. Its specificity is unknown. The sample originates from a study of neurological immune-mediated disorders. Study-level findings and limits: Falling below healthy controls, multiple sclerosis showed the least TCR clonal expansion, while HTLV-1-associated myelopathy showed the most.

V lost 6 bases, J lost 3 bases, and 9 bases lay in between. From germline, CDR1 is SQVTM and CDR2 ANQGSEA. This CDR3 spans 11 amino acids. From 15-18 subjects, every sequencing run obtained over 190 million TCR-beta sequences. TCRdb recomputed calls from the 5' RACE reads with MiXCR, one row per CDR3 protein. Of some 80,000 distinct CDR3 sequences detected, about 5% appear once; the ten largest clones hold 7.9%. Time point described: longitudinal time-point 2. Unsorted libraries were prepared from 2 million PBMCs held at -80 C. The chain employs TRBV29-1 and TRBJ2-7, with D perhaps matching TRBD1 (6 bases). The TCR was taken from a woman in her fifties or sixties with multiple sclerosis. The specimen sequenced was PBMCs. The CDR3: CSVNRDYEQYF. The DNA of the CDR3 is TGCAGCGTAAACAGGGACTACGAGCAGTACTTC.